The subject of this entry is one T cell receptor (beta chain). The antigen remains unidentified. The data were obtained in a study of OX40 agonist ivuxolimab in advanced cancers. The study's findings and limits: Expanded clones were, on average, more numerous among CD8+ T cells than CD4+. Also showing low normalized T-cell clonal expansion were some of the nonresponders.

The CDR3 is 15 residues long. Losses at the gene ends were 8 bases for V and 0 bases for J; bases not matched to a gene: 10. Per germline, CDR1 WNHNN and CDR2 SYGVQD (reference sequence). Clones were read by immunoSEQ multiplex PCR, and TCRdb kept only the in-frame ones, dropping some. The table includes around 26,000 clones, about 90% detected once. The rearrangement uses TRBV10-1 and TRBJ2-7; 7 bases agree with TRBD2. The receptor was derived from an adult with an advanced solid tumor such as melanoma, head and neck, liver or kidney cancer. The sample here was CD4+ or CD8+ T cells sorted from blood, taken in a trial of the OX40 agonist ivuxolimab. CDR3 protein: CASAFYASGSYEQYF. As DNA, the CDR3 is TGCGCCAGCGCTTTTTACGCTAGCGGCTCCTACGAGCAGTACTTC.